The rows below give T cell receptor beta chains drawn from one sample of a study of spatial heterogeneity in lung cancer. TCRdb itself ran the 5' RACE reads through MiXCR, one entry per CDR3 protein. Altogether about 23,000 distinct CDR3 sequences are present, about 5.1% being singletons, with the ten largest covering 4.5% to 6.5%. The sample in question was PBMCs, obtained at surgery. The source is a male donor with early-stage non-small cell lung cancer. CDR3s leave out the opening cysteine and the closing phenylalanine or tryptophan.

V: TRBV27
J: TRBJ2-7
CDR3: ASSLSILSIKY

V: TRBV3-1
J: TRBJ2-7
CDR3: ASSQEPRAVSEQY

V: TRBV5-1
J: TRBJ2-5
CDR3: ASSRGGTVQETQY

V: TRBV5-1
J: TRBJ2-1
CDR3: ASSSRLNNEQF

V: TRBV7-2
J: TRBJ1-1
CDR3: ASSARQGAMNTDAF

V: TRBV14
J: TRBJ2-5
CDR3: ASSQAPQETQY

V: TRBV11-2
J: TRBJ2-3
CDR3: ASSPAAWDRDTDTQY

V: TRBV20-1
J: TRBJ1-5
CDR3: SAARTGGNQPQH

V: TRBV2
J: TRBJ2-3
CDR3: ASSAGDTQY

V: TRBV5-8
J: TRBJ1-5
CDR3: ASSFRGGNQPQH

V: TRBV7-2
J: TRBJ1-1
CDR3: ASSPEGRGTEAF

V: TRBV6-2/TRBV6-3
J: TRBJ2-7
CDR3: ASSYLQRALTYEQY

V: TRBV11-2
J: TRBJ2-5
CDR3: ASSLGRETQY

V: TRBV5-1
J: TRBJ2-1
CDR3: ASSFSSGHEQF

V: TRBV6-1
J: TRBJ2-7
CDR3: ASMGVAGAHYEQY

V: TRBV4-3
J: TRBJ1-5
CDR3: ASSQDRGHFQPQH

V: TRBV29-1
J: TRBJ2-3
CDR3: RGGSSADTQY

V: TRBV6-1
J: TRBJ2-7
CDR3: ATLVAISGSSEQY